The present TCR beta chain was sequenced within a study of blood T cell repertoires in COVID-19. Under the authors' procedure: It was from reference gene primer amplification that nucleated cell counts were estimated. Only in-frame clones appear in the TCRdb table, and some are missing; sequencing was by immunoSEQ multiplex PCR. V and J calls and clone size are given by that table; D and trimming were obtained from the DNA. Among some 130,000 clones listed, approximately 84% were seen once. Trimming cost V 3 bases and J 10 bases; bases outside gene matches: 11. In germline, CDR1 is SGHVS, CDR2 FNYEAQ. This CDR3 contains 17 residues.

What was sequenced was peripheral blood. This chain links TRBV7-6 with TRBJ1-6, with 11 positions matching TRBD1. The source is a woman aged 80 or over with acute or convalescent COVID-19. The CDR3 protein is CASSLFRIGTGGSPLHF. CDR3 sequence (DNA): TGTGCCAGCAGCTTGTTCCGGATTGGGACAGGGGGATCACCCCTCCACTTT.